One sample yielded the 5 T cell receptor beta chains listed below, sequenced in a study of blood T cell repertoires in COVID-19. The protocol was immunoSEQ multiplex PCR, while the TCRdb copy is restricted to in-frame clones and leaves out a portion. The table lists more than 95,000 clones, about 86% of them singletons, with about 6.3% in the top ten. The sequenced sample consisted of peripheral blood. The receptors shown here come from a man older than 75 with active or convalescent COVID-19.

The CDR3 protein is CASSFDRGVGYTF. The CDR3 DNA is TGTGCCAGCAGCTTTGACAGGGGAGTCGGCTACACCTTC. The gene calls are TRBV6-5 and TRBJ1-2; 8 bases are shared with TRBD1. The V gene end was trimmed by 6 bases and the J gene end by 8 bases; junction bases not matched to a gene: 8. Per the germline V gene, CDR1 is MNHEY and CDR2 is SVGAGI. This CDR3 comprises 13 residues.

The genes are TRBV7-9 and TRBJ2-3; TRBD2 matches at 10 bases. The CDR3 totals 17 residues. Germline V CDR1 and CDR2: SEHNR, FQNEAQ (reference sequence). V lost 1 base, J lost 2 bases, and 6 bases stayed unmatched. The CDR3 region is CASSLGSSGGDTDTQYF. The CDR3 coding sequence is TGTGCCAGCAGCTTAGGGTCTAGCGGGGGTGACACAGATACGCAGTATTTT. The full variable domain, its missing parts supplied by reference TRBV7-9 and TRBJ2-3, is DTGVSQNPRHKITKRGQNVTFRCDPISEHNRLYWYRQTLGQGPEFLTYFQNEAQLEKSRLLSDRFSAERPKGSFSTLEIQRTEQGDSAMYLCASSLGSSGGDTDTQYFGPGTRLTVL.

This chain links TRBV18 with TRBJ2-1; 11 positions agree with TRBD2. Trimming removed 5 bases from V and 4 bases from J; junction bases left unmatched: 7. The CDR3 totals 16 residues. Germline V gives CDR1 KGHSH, CDR2 LQKENI. CDR3 loop: CASSSLAGGQYNEQFF. DNA for the CDR3: TGTGCCAGCTCATCCTTAGCGGGGGGGCAGTACAATGAGCAGTTCTTC.

The chain is built from TRBV14 and TRBJ1-2; D is ambiguous. Germline V gene data show CDR1 as SGHDN and CDR2 as FVKESK. V lost 4 bases and J 4 bases, leaving 10 bases between the germline ends. The CDR3 runs 13 residues. CDR3 region: CASSPQDRYGYTF. As DNA, the CDR3 is TGTGCCAGCAGCCCGCAGGATCGCTATGGCTACACCTTC.

The count of this clone is one. The chain carries TRBV7-8 and TRBJ2-7; 10 nucleotides agree with TRBD1. In germline, CDR1 is SGHVS, CDR2 FQNEAQ. The CDR3 sequence is 16 residues long. The V gene end was trimmed by 4 bases and the J gene end by 7 bases; junction bases not matched to a gene: 13. The CDR3 DNA is TGTGCCAGCAGCTCTCTCCGGGACAGGGGTCTTGGGGAGCAGTACTTC. Amino acid sequence: CASSSLRDRGLGEQYF.